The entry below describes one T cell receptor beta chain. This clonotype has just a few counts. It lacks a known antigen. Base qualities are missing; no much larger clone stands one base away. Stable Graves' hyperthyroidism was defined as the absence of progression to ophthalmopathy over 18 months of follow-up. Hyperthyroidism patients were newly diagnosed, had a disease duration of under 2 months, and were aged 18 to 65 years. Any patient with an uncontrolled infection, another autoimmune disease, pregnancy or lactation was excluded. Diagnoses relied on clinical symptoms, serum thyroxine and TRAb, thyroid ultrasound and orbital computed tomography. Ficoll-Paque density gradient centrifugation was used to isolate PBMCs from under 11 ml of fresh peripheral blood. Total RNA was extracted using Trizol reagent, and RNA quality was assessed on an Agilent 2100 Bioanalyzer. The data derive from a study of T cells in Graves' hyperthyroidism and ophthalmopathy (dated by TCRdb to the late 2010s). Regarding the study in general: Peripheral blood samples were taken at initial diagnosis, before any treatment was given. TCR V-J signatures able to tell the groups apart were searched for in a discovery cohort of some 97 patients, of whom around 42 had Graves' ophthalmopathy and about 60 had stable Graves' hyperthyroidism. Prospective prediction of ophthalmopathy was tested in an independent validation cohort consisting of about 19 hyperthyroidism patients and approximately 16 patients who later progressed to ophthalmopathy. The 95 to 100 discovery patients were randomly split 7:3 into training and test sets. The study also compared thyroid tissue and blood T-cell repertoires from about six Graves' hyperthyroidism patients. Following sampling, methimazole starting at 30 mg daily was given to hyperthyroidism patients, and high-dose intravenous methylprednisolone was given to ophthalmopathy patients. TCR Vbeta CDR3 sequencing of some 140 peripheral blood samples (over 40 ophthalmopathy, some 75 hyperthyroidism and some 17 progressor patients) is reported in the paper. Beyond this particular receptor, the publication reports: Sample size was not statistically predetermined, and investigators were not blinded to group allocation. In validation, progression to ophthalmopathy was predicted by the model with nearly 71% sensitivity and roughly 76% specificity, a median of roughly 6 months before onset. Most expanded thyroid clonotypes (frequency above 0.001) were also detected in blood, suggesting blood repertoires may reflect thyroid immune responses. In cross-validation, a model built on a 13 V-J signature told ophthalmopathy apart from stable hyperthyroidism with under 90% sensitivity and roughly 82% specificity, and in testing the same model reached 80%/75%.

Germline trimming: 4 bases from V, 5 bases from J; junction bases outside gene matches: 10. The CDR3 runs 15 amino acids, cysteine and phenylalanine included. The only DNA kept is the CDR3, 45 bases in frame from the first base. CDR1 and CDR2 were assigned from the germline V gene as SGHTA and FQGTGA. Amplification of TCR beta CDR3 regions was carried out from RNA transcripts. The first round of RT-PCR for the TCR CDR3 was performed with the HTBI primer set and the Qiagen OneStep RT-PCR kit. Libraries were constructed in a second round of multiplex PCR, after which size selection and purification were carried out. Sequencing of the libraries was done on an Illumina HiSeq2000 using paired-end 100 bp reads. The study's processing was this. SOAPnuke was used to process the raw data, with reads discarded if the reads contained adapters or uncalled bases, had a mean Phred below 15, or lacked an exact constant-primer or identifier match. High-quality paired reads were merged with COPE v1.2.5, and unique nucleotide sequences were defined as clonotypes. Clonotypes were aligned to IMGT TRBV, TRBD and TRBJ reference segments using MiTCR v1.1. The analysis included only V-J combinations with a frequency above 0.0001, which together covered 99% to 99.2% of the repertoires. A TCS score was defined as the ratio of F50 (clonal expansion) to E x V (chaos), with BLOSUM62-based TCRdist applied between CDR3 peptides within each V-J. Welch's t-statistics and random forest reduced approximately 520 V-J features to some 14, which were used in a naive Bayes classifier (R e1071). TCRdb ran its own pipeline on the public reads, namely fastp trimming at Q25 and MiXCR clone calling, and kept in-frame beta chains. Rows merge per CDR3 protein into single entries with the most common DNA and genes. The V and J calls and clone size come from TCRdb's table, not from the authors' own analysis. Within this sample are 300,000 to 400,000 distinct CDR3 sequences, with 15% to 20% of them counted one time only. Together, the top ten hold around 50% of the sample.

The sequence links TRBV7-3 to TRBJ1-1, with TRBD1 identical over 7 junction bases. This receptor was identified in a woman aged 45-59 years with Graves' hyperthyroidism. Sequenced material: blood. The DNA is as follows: TGTGCCAGCAGCTCCCTAGGGGGCTTCGGAACTGAAGCTTTCTTT. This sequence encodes CASSSLGGFGTEAFF.